This TCR beta chain was sequenced in a study of vaccination and CD4 T cells after COVID-19. On the study more broadly: Overlapping spike peptides served as the stimulus for the cells. These peptides came from SARS-CoV-2 and from the common cold coronaviruses HCoV-NL63, HCoV-OC43 and HCoV-229E. Findings and limits, study-wide: Looking at convalescent patients, 304 of their 307 vaccine-specific clones were spike mono-reactive.

This clonotype was found once. The antigen is undetermined. Once obtained from cultured CD4+ T cells, the DNA was sequenced using the Oncomine TCR Beta short-read assay. The genomic DNA was obtained from cultured CD4+ T cells by extraction with the QIAamp micro DNA kit. TCRdb processed the PCR reads anew with MiXCR; each CDR3 protein has one entry. Of about 6,100 distinct CDR3 sequences in the sample, 49% are singletons; the top ten hold 50% to 65%. Treatment meaning: roughly 10-day PBMC culture with coronavirus spike peptide pools or control peptides (ViraFEST assay). From the unexposed donor, CD4+ T cells were collected ahead of the COVID-19 pandemic (2011-2018). Expanded clonotypes were found by TCR sequencing after peptide-pool stimulation (ViraFEST). The CDR3 loop spans 15 amino acids. The germline V gene has CDR1 WSHSY and CDR2 SAAADI. V was trimmed by 6 bases and J by 7 bases, leaving 18 bases between them.

Sequenced material: CD4+ T cells from blood, cultured in vitro. This rearrangement joins TRBV10-2 to TRBJ2-2, with D perhaps TRBD2 (5 bases). The receptor comes from a human donor in good health. This CDR3 is CASRAGSVLSGELFF. The DNA for the CDR3 is TGCGCCAGCAGGGCAGGTAGCGTCCTTAGCGGGGAGCTGTTTTTT.